These 13 T cell receptor beta chains were all obtained from the same sample, sequenced in a study of T cell responses to AZD1222 COVID-19 vaccine. The protocol was immunoSEQ multiplex PCR, while the TCRdb copy is restricted to in-frame clones and leaves out a portion. The repertoire has around 97,000 clones, 91% of them found once; the top ten carry less than 55%. The sample consisted of peripheral blood, taken on day 0 of AZD1222 vaccination. The receptors originated from an adult in good health.

The rearrangement joins TRBV5-5 to TRBJ2-7; 8 bases align to TRBD1. After removal of 3 bases from V and 1 base from J, the junction contained 6 bases not matched to a gene. Germline CDR1 is SGHKS and CDR2 is YYEKEE (reference sequence). The CDR3 extends over 15 amino acids. CDR3 nucleotides: TGTGCCAGCAGCTCAGACAGGGGTCTATCCTACGAGCAGTACTTC. Translating it yields CASSSDRGLSYEQYF.

The chain uses TRBV6-4 and TRBJ2-3, with D unclear. The length of the CDR3 is 14 residues. Germline V lookup: CDR1 MRHNA, CDR2 SNTAGT. Trimming left V 2 bases short and J 2 bases short, with 8 bases between. CDR3 DNA: TGTGCCAGCAGTGACGGCGGAACCACAGATACGCAGTATTTT. Amino acid sequence: CASSDGGTTDTQYF.

V gene TRBV7-3 combines with J gene TRBJ2-2; D is undetermined. The V end was cut by 4 bases, the J end by 0 bases, with 6 bases between. The CDR3 covers 14 residues. Germline assignment: CDR1 SGHTA and CDR2 FQGTGA. CDR3 in amino acids: CASSSSTNTGELFF. DNA for the CDR3: TGTGCCAGCAGCTCCAGTACGAACACCGGGGAGCTGTTTTTT.

This rearrangement joins TRBV19 to TRBJ2-2; TRBD2 matches at 8 bases. The V and J ends lost 9 bases and 7 bases, in that order; junction bases with no gene match: 16. Germline loops: CDR1 LNHDA, CDR2 SQIVND (reference sequence). The CDR3 covers 16 residues. CDR3 protein: CASRETAGVVGGELFF. CDR3 in DNA: TGTGCCAGCAGGGAGACAGCGGGAGTAGTAGGCGGGGAGCTGTTTTTT.

This clone was recorded a few times. The chain carries TRBV15 and TRBJ2-5; a possible D gene is TRBD1 (6 bases). Per germline, CDR1 LNHNV and CDR2 YYDKDF (reference sequence). Trimming took 8 bases from V and 0 from J, leaving 10 bases between them. The CDR3 runs 13 residues. Here the CDR3 reads CATSQGYQETQYF. CDR3 in DNA: TGTGCCACCTCACAGGGCTACCAAGAGACCCAGTACTTC.

This clone was counted a few times. The chain joins TRBV28 to TRBJ2-7; 7 bases agree with TRBD1. The CDR3 loop spans 14 amino acids. CDR1 is MDHEN and CDR2 is SYDVKM in the germline V gene. V gave up 6 bases and J gave up 4 bases; unmatched junction bases: 9. CDR3 protein: CASRPGQNSYEQYF. CDR3 nucleotides: TGTGCCAGCAGACCGGGACAGAACTCTTACGAGCAGTACTTC.

The genes are TRBV9 and TRBJ2-2; 10 bases fit TRBD1. Trimming cost V 2 bases and J 6 bases; bases outside gene matches: 4. CDR3 size: 15 residues. Germline V gives CDR1 SGDLS, CDR2 YYNGEE. The CDR3 loop reads CASSVTGGAAGELFF. Here the CDR3 DNA reads TGTGCCAGCAGCGTGACAGGGGGCGCGGCCGGGGAGCTGTTTTTT.

The gene calls are TRBV30 and TRBJ2-7; D call uncertain. The germline V gene encodes CDR1 GTSNPN and CDR2 SVGIG (reference sequence). Trimming cost V 8 bases and J 2 bases, with 13 bases left between them. The CDR3 is made up of 12 amino acids. The CDR3: CALGVSAYEQYF. In DNA form, the CDR3 reads TGTGCCCTGGGTGTTTCTGCCTACGAGCAGTACTTC.

This rearrangement joins TRBV28 to TRBJ1-2; no clear D. Germline lookup yields CDR1 MDHEN and CDR2 SYDVKM. This CDR3 contains 12 residues. V was shortened by 5 bases and J by 3 bases, with 7 bases between the two germline ends. This CDR3 reads CASSTTYYGYTF. CDR3 nucleotide sequence: TGTGCCAGCAGTACGACGTACTATGGCTACACCTTC.

The chain has TRBV7-2 and TRBJ2-1, with 10 bases identical to TRBD2. Germline values: CDR1 SGHTA, CDR2 FQGNSA. The CDR3 is 17 amino acids. V lost 4 bases, J lost 3 bases, and 9 bases stayed unmatched. The CDR3 loop reads CASSSTRTSGIYNEQFF. As DNA, the CDR3 is TGTGCCAGCAGCTCGACCCGAACTAGCGGGATCTACAATGAGCAGTTCTTC.

The chain combines TRBV11-2 with TRBJ2-3; TRBD2 might be the D (7 bases). CDR3 length: 17 residues. Trimming took off 0 bases at V and 3 bases at J, with 16 bases between the two ends. Germline loops: CDR1 SGHAT, CDR2 FQNNGV. CDR3 nucleotides: TGTGCCAGCAGCTTAGATTATCGGGGGGCTACGACAGATACGCAGTATTTT. Amino acids: CASSLDYRGATTDTQYF.

V gene TRBV28 combines with J gene TRBJ1-5; the match to TRBD1 covers 11 bases. CDR3 length: 14 amino acids. V gave up 3 bases and J gave up 10 bases; unmatched junction bases: 5. Germline CDR1 reads MDHEN; CDR2 reads SYDVKM. This chain's CDR3 is CASSFLGQGAPQHF. In DNA form, the CDR3 reads TGTGCCAGCAGTTTTCTAGGACAGGGGGCTCCCCAGCATTTT.

This clone was counted once. The chain has TRBV7-2 and TRBJ1-3, with D unresolved. Per the germline V gene, CDR1 is SGHTA and CDR2 is FQGNSA. Trimming stripped 5 bases from V and 0 bases from J, with 2 bases between. The CDR3 has 12 residues. The DNA of the CDR3 is TGTGCCAGCAGCCCCTCTGGAAACACCATATATTTT. Translation: CASSPSGNTIYF.